This TCR beta chain was profiled in a study of circulating CD8 cells and anti-PD-1 response in melanoma. Turning to the study itself: About 45% of the 13 patients had prior targeted therapy or immunotherapy; seven did not.

In its sample, this clonotype was seen a few times. Live CD3+CD8+TCRalphabeta+ cells were sorted into four subsets by PD-1 and/or TIGIT. TCR libraries were prepared from approximately 15 ng of total RNA with the QIAseq Immune Repertoire TCR panel. TCRdb reprocessed the reads via MiXCR and lists one record per CDR3 protein. The repertoire consists of around 470 distinct CDR3 sequences, with around 6.4% occurring once and the leading ten covering around 20%. CDR3 length: 12 residues. Trimming removed 4 bases at V and 4 bases at J, with 8 bases between. Germline V gene lookup returns CDR1 GTSNPN and CDR2 SVGIG (reference sequence).

The source material was CD8+ T cells from PBMCs, sampled at baseline or after one month of anti-PD-1 therapy (not recorded which). The receptor was derived from a human donor with melanoma. This chain links TRBV30 with TRBJ1-3; D not certain. The CDR3 DNA reads TGTGCCTGGAAGAAGATGGGAAACACCATATATTTT. This codes for CAWKKMGNTIYF.